This T cell receptor beta chain was profiled in a study of T cells expressing NK-cell markers. Findings of the study overall: HCMV specificity of expanded NKG2C+ T cell clones remained unclear.

For each CDR3 protein, TCRdb gives one entry from its re-call of the 5' RACE reads, without DNA. The sample has 550,000 or so distinct CDR3 sequences. This CDR3 has 14 residues. As concerns this clonotype: The antigen remains undetermined.

This rearrangement joins TRBV12-3 or TRBV12-4 to TRBJ2-1; with no DNA, the TCRdb D assignment of TRBD2 cannot be verified. The clonotype was recovered from a man younger than 35 in good health. Input material: blood T cells: a sorted CD56 or NKG2C T cell subset, CD4+ or CD8+ T cells, or bulk PBMC T cells (not recorded which). CDR3 protein: CASSHRRDYNEQFF.